This TCR beta chain was retrieved from a study of cytomegalovirus exposure and HLA in healthy donors. Study-wide results and limits: The authors later linked a missense DCLRE1C variant to TCR beta V- and J-gene trimming. TCR beta sequences reportedly predicted the HLA-A and HLA-B alleles of most subjects accurately. Most CMV-associated TCR beta chains were later found to appear HLA-restricted.

This clone was observed at least ten times. Its antigen is not identified. A multiplex PCR was run with 60 Vbeta primers and 13 Jbeta primers. The method was immunoSEQ multiplex PCR; TCRdb's version includes in-frame clones alone and lacks a portion of them. This sample yields 90,000 to 120,000 clones, of which 70% to 80% are seen a single time; approximately 2% belongs to the top ten. Trimming stripped 4 bases from V and 3 bases from J, with 13 bases between. CDR3 length: 15 residues. Looked up from germline, CDR1 is SGHDT and CDR2 is YYEEEE. The specimen was PBMCs. This sequence originates from a man in his late teens or twenties in good health and CMV-seronegative. The chain joins TRBV5-6 to TRBJ1-4; D perhaps matches TRBD1 (6 bases). CDR3 nucleotide sequence: TGTGCCAGCAGCCCTTTCGACAGGCCTAATGAAAAACTGTTTTTT. As protein: CASSPFDRPNEKLFF.